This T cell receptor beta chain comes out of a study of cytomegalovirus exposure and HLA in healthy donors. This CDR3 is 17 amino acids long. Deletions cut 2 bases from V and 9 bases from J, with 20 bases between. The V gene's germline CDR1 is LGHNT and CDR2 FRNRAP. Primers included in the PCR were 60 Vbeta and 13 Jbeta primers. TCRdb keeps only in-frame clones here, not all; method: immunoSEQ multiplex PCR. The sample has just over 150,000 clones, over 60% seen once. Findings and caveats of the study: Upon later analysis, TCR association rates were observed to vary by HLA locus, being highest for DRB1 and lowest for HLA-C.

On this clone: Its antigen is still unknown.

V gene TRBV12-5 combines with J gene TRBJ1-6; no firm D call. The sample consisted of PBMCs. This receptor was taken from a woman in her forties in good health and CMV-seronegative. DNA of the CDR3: TGTGCTAGTGGTTTGAATATGTCGCCGGGTCCGGTTTCACCCCTCCACTTT. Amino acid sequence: CASGLNMSPGPVSPLHF.